This is a list of T cell receptor beta chains from one sample in a study of cytomegalovirus exposure and HLA in healthy donors. The method was immunoSEQ multiplex PCR; TCRdb's version includes in-frame clones alone and lacks a portion of them. Among over 70,000 clones, roughly three quarters were seen once, and the ten largest hold roughly 25%. Material: PBMCs. The origin of the receptors is a woman in her forties or fifties in good health and CMV-seropositive. Both conserved end residues are part of each CDR3. D genes are given only for firm matches. Only some rows state a clone size, as once, few, many or a class for expanded clones.

D	size	length	V	J	CDR3	DNA
-	-	14	TRBV29-1	TRBJ1-5	CSVTGSGDTEPQHF	TGCAGCGTCACAGGGTCAGGGGACACAGAGCCCCAGCATTTT
-	once	14	TRBV5-1	TRBJ1-3	CASSDRLSGNTIYF	TGCGCCAGCAGTGACAGGCTTTCTGGAAACACCATATATTTT
TRBD2	-	14	TRBV27	TRBJ2-5	CATTPLAGLETQYF	TGTGCCACCACCCCTCTAGCGGGACTAGAGACCCAGTACTTC
TRBD2	once	16	TRBV5-6	TRBJ2-1	CASSSLGLGSYNEQFF	TGTGCCAGCAGCTCACTAGGACTAGGCTCTTACAATGAGCAGTTCTTC
-	-	15	TRBV7-6	TRBJ2-1	CASSAVGSGSNEQFF	TGTGCCAGCAGCGCCGTAGGGTCGGGGAGCAATGAGCAGTTCTTC
-	-	15	TRBV27	TRBJ1-4	CASSDRQASSEKLFF	TGTGCCAGCAGTGATCGACAGGCTTCTTCTGAAAAACTGTTTTTT
TRBD2	-	15	TRBV9	TRBJ2-1	CASSSTGTSPNEQFF	TGTGCCAGCAGCTCTACCGGGACTAGCCCCAATGAGCAGTTCTTC
-	-	15	TRBV4-1	TRBJ1-1	CASSQVATPNTEAFF	TGCGCCAGCAGCCAAGTTGCGACACCGAACACTGAAGCTTTCTTT
TRBD2	-	14	TRBV7-9	TRBJ2-1	CASKTSGNYNEQFF	TGTGCCAGCAAAACTAGCGGGAACTACAATGAGCAGTTCTTC
-	-	14	TRBV27	TRBJ2-2	CASSPTQNTGELFF	TGTGCCAGCAGTCCAACACAGAACACCGGGGAGCTGTTTTTT
TRBD2	-	15	TRBV25-1	TRBJ2-1	CASRDLAGPYNEQFF	TGTGCCAGCAGGGACCTAGCGGGACCTTACAATGAGCAGTTCTTC
TRBD1	-	12	TRBV5-1	TRBJ2-1	CASSLQGNEQFF	TGCGCCAGCAGCTTACAGGGGAATGAGCAGTTCTTC
-	-	17	TRBV7-9	TRBJ2-5	CASSYPNGEWYQETQYF	TGTGCCAGCAGCTACCCGAACGGTGAATGGTACCAAGAGACCCAGTACTTC
-	-	14	TRBV27	TRBJ2-4	CASSQQGAKNIQYF	TGTGCCAGCAGCCAACAGGGAGCCAAAAACATTCAGTACTTC
-	-	16	TRBV4-2	TRBJ2-3	CASSQVAGPTEDTQYF	TGTGCCAGCAGCCAAGTTGCAGGCCCTACAGAAGATACGCAGTATTTT
TRBD2	once	16	TRBV5-1	TRBJ2-1	CASRKRTSGVVNEQFF	TGCGCCAGCAGGAAAAGGACTAGCGGGGTAGTCAATGAGCAGTTCTTC
TRBD2	once	14	TRBV5-1	TRBJ2-5	CASSPFLAAETQYF	TGCGCCAGCAGCCCCTTCCTAGCGGCGGAGACCCAGTACTTC
TRBD2	-	14	TRBV5-1	TRBJ2-1	CASSFREGYNEQFF	TGCGCCAGCAGCTTCCGGGAGGGATACAATGAGCAGTTCTTC
-	-	14	TRBV6-1	TRBJ1-1	CASSEASVNTEAFF	TGTGCCAGCAGTGAAGCGTCGGTGAACACTGAAGCTTTCTTT
TRBD1	-	14	TRBV11-2	TRBJ1-1	CASSSDRGRPEAFF	TGTGCCAGCAGCTCCGACAGGGGGCGGCCTGAAGCTTTCTTT
-	-	14	TRBV5-1	TRBJ1-1	CASSSGTTNTEAFF	TGCGCCAGCAGCTCCGGGACAACTAACACTGAAGCTTTCTTT
-	-	15	TRBV7-9	TRBJ2-2	CASLERGATPGELFF	TGTGCCAGCTTAGAACGGGGGGCGACGCCCGGGGAGCTGTTTTTT